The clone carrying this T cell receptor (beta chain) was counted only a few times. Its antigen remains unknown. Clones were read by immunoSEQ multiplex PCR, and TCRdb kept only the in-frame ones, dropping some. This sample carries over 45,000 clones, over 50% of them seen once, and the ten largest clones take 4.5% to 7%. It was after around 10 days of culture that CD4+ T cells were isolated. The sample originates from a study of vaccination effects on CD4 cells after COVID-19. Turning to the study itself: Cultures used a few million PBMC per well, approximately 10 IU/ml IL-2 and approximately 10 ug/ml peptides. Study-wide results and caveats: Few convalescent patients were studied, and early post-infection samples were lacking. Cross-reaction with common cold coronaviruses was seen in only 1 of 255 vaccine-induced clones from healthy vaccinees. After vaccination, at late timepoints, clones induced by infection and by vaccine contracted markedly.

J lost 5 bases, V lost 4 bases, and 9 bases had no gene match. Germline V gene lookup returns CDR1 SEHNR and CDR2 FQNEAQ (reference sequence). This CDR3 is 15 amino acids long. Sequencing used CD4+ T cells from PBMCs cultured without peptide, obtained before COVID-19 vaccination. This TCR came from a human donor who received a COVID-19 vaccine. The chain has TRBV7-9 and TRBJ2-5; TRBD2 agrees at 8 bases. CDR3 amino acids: CASSSRTSFGETQYF. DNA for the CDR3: TGTGCCAGCAGCTCCCGGACTAGCTTCGGGGAGACCCAGTACTTC.